A selection of T cell receptor beta chains follows, all from one sample in a study of long-term antiretroviral therapy in people with HIV. Repertoires were generated with immunoSEQ multiplex PCR, while TCRdb's copy carries only in-frame clones and drops some. The sample carries some 16,000 clones, approximately 90% recorded once. The sample here was unsorted PBMCs, taken 0.6 years after starting antiretroviral therapy. The receptors originated from a woman between 40 and 50 years old with HIV. The CDR3 runs from the conserved cysteine through the conserved F or W. A D gene is named only where the DNA matches it firmly. Expanded clones get a size class; other rows say once, few or many, or leave the size out.

>TRBJ1-1|few|TRBV5-1|TRBD1
CASSLAGGNTEAFF
TGCGCCAGCAGCTTGGCAGGGGGAAACACTGAAGCTTTCTTT
>TRBJ2-3|NA|TRBV5-1|NA
CASSFLWSTDTQYF
TGCGCCAGCAGCTTCTTGTGGAGCACAGATACGCAGTATTTT
>TRBJ2-3|NA|TRBV7-2|TRBD1
CASSLVGQGTDTQYF
TGTGCCAGCAGCTTAGTTGGACAGGGCACAGATACGCAGTATTTT
>TRBJ1-4|few|TRBV4-3|NA
CASSQDTGSNEKLFF
TGCGCCAGCAGCCAAGATACGGGATCTAATGAAAAACTGTTTTTT
>TRBJ2-3|NA|TRBV15|TRBD1
CATSERLGTGGNTQYF
TGTGCCACCAGCGAGAGACTAGGGACAGGGGGAAATACGCAGTATTTT
>TRBJ2-1|once|TRBV30|NA
CAWSLQGNEQFF
TGTGCCTGGAGTCTACAGGGCAATGAGCAGTTCTTC
>TRBJ1-6|NA|TRBV5-1|TRBD1
CASSSGGQGVSPLHF
TGCGCCAGCAGCTCTGGAGGACAGGGGGTTTCACCCCTCCACTTT
>TRBJ2-7|NA|TRBV5-1|TRBD1
CASSLEGTGEEQYF
TGCGCCAGCAGCTTGGAAGGGACAGGGGAAGAGCAGTACTTC
>TRBJ1-2|NA|TRBV4-3|NA
CASSQVPRVKANYGYTF
TGCGCCAGCAGCCAAGTCCCCAGGGTAAAGGCTAACTATGGCTACACCTTC
>TRBJ2-2|NA|TRBV5-1|TRBD2
CASSSGGATNTGELFF
TGCGCCAGCAGCTCGGGGGGTGCGACGAACACCGGGGAGCTGTTTTTT
>TRBJ1-4|NA|TRBV5-6|TRBD1
CASSLGNRGQGEKLFF
TGTGCCAGCAGCTTGGGAAACAGGGGGCAGGGTGAAAAACTGTTTTTT
>TRBJ1-1|once|TRBV19|TRBD1
CASSTTRGAEAFF
TGTGCCAGTAGTACGACCAGGGGGGCTGAAGCTTTCTTT
>TRBJ2-1|NA|TRBV7-2|NA
CASSLEPRHEQFF
TGTGCCAGCAGCTTAGAGCCGCGGCATGAGCAGTTCTTC
>TRBJ1-2|NA|TRBV18|TRBD1
CASSPGTGFTYGYTF
TGTGCCAGCTCACCAGGGACAGGGTTCACCTATGGCTACACCTTC
>TRBJ1-2|NA|TRBV5-6|NA
CASSLAKIGGDYGYTF
TGTGCCAGCAGCTTGGCCAAGATAGGGGGAGACTATGGCTACACCTTC
>TRBJ1-5|NA|TRBV27|NA
CASSLGANQPQHF
TGTGCCAGCAGTTTAGGCGCGAATCAGCCCCAGCATTTT
>TRBJ2-4|once|TRBV30|NA
CAWSVGLNIQYF
TGTGCCTGGAGTGTAGGGCTAAACATTCAGTACTTC
>TRBJ2-5|once|TRBV4-3|NA
CASSQLPGLGQETQYF
TGCGCCAGCAGCCAACTACCGGGACTGGGACAAGAGACCCAGTACTTC
>TRBJ1-1|NA|TRBV6-5|TRBD1
CASSSTTGTGNGEAFF
TGTGCCAGCAGTTCCACCACAGGGACAGGGAACGGTGAAGCTTTCTTT